Listed here is a single TCR beta chain. Repertoires were generated with immunoSEQ multiplex PCR, while TCRdb's copy carries only in-frame clones and drops some. The table records nearly 25,000 clones, approximately 86% of them present only once. CDR1 is SGHTA and CDR2 is FQGTGA in the germline V gene. The CDR3 is 15 amino acids. Trimming took 2 bases from V and 7 from J, leaving 15 bases between them. The sample is drawn from a study of T cells in localized non-small cell lung cancer. The sequence came from an older male donor with stage II squamous cell lung carcinoma. The chain links TRBV7-3 to TRBJ2-1; no reliable D call. Here the sequenced sample was peripheral blood, taken before any cancer treatment. This CDR3 is CASSLGTTFGNEQFF. As DNA, the CDR3 is TGTGCCAGCAGCTTAGGAACTACCTTCGGAAATGAGCAGTTCTTC.